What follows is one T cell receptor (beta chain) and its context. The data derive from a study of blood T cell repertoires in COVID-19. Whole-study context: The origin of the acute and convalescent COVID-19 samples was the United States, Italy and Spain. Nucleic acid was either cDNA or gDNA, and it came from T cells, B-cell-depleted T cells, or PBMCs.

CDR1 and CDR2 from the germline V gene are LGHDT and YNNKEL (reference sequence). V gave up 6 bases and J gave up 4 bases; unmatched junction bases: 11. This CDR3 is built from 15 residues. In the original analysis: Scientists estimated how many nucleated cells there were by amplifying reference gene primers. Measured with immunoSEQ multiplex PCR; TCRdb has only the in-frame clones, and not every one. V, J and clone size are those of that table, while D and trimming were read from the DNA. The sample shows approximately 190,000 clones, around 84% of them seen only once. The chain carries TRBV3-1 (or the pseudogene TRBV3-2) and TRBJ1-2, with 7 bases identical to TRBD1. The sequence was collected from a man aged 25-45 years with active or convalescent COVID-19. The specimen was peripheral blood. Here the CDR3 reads CASRPTGGQLYGYTF. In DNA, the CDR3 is TGTGCCAGCAGACCCACCGGGGGACAGCTCTATGGCTACACCTTC.